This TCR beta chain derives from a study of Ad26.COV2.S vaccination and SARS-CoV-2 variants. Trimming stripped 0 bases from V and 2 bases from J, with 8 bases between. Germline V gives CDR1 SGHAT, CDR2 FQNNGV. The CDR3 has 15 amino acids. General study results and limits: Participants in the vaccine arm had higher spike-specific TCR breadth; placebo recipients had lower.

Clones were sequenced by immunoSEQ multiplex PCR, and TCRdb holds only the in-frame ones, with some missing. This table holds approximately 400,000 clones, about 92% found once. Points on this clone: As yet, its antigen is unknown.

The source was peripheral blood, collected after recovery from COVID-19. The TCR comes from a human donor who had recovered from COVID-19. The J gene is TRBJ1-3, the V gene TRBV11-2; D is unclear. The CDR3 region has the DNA TGTGCCAGCAGCTTAGATCGGACGCCTGGAAACACCATATATTTT. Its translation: CASSLDRTPGNTIYF.